These 27 T cell receptor beta chains came from one sample sequenced in a study of control samples from healthy donors and cancer patients. Clones were read by immunoSEQ multiplex PCR, and TCRdb kept only the in-frame ones, dropping some. The repertoire includes 40,000 to 55,000 clones, around 70% of them detected once, and 15% to 20% sits in the top ten. Material for sequencing was formalin-fixed, paraffin-embedded tissue. The receptors come from a male donor with melanoma.

The chain combines TRBV29-1 with TRBJ2-3; D perhaps matches TRBD2 (6 bases). The CDR3 length is 12 residues. CDR1 SQVTM and CDR2 ANQGSEA come from the germline V gene. Trimming pared 2 bases from V and 11 bases from J, leaving 14 bases between. CDR3 region: CSVEPVVGLQYF. DNA of the CDR3: TGCAGCGTTGAACCGGTCGTGGGACTGCAGTATTTT.

The gene calls are TRBV2 and TRBJ2-7; TRBD1 might be the D (6 bases). This CDR3 contains 13 residues. The germline V gene encodes CDR1 SNHLY and CDR2 FYNNEI. V was trimmed by 6 bases and J by 4 bases, leaving 13 bases between them. The CDR3 sequence: CASRELGQYEQYF. CDR3 in DNA: TGTGCCAGCAGAGAATTAGGACAGTACGAGCAGTACTTC.

This clone was found a few times. The J gene is TRBJ2-7, the V gene TRBV15, with 14 bases aligning to TRBD2. Germline loops: CDR1 LNHNV, CDR2 YYDKDF (reference sequence). CDR3 length: 15 residues. After removal of 9 bases from V and 3 bases from J, the junction contained 7 bases not matched to a gene. Here the CDR3 DNA reads TGTGCCACGTCGACTAGCGGGAGGGCCTTCTACGAGCAGTACTTC. Residues: CATSTSGRAFYEQYF.

V and J are TRBV10-3 and TRBJ1-2; no definite D call. The germline V gene has CDR1 ENHRY and CDR2 SYGVKD. V dropped 2 bases and J dropped 0 bases, with 13 bases sitting between them. CDR3 length: 16 amino acids. The CDR3 DNA sequence: TGTGCCATCAGTGAGGCAGCCGGGGAAGCTAACTATGGCTACACCTTC. It specifies CAISEAAGEANYGYTF.

This sequence joins TRBV5-6 and TRBJ1-6, with D unresolved. CDR1 SGHDT and CDR2 YYEEEE come from the germline V gene. This CDR3 region has 14 residues. Trimming stripped 4 bases from V and 6 bases from J, with 11 bases between. CDR3 sequence (DNA): TGTGCCAGCAGCCCAGTAGCGGTTAATTCACCCCTCCACTTT. This sequence encodes CASSPVAVNSPLHF.

The chain combines TRBV7-9 with TRBJ1-5; 7 bases map to TRBD1. With V trimmed by 1 base and J by 7 bases, 10 bases remained unmatched. The CDR3 is 16 amino acids. Germline CDR1 reads SEHNR; CDR2 reads FQNEAQ (reference sequence). The CDR3 DNA reads TGTGCCAGCAGCTTAGATCGAGGGGGCTATGGACAGCCCCAGCATTTT. Its protein product is CASSLDRGGYGQPQHF.

This clone has more than one count but fewer than ten. The chain has TRBV18 and TRBJ2-5; D is unclear. V lost 5 bases, J lost 1 base, and 5 bases lay in between. This CDR3 is built from 12 residues. The germline V gene encodes CDR1 KGHSH and CDR2 LQKENI. In DNA, the CDR3 is TGTGCCAGCTCATTGGTCCAAGAGACCCAGTACTTC. This codes for CASSLVQETQYF.

This chain links TRBV11-3 with TRBJ2-1, with 11 bases identical to TRBD1. Germline-derived CDR1 and CDR2 are SGHNT and YENEEA. With V trimmed by 5 bases and J by 2 bases, 5 bases remained unmatched. This CDR3 has 16 residues. In nucleotides, the CDR3 is TGTGCCAGCAGCCCTTGGACAGGGGGCGCCTACAATGAGCAGTTCTTC. Translation: CASSPWTGGAYNEQFF.

By proportion, this clone is medium-sized. This chain joins TRBV7-2 and TRBJ1-1; the D is unclear. The ends were cut back, 1 base at V and 8 bases at J, with 14 bases in the middle. Germline CDR1 and CDR2: SGHTA and FQGNSA. The CDR3 covers 14 residues. Here the CDR3 reads CASSLEAGHGEAFF. Here the CDR3 DNA reads TGTGCCAGCAGCTTAGAGGCGGGCCACGGGGAAGCTTTCTTT. The whole variable domain, remainder taken from reference TRBV7-2 and TRBJ1-1, is GAGVSQSPSNKVTEKGKDVELRCDPISGHTALYWYRQSLGQGLEFLIYFQGNSAPDKSGLPSDRFSAERTGGSVSTLTIQRTQQEDSAVYLCASSLEAGHGEAFFGQGTRLTVV.

The V gene is TRBV24-1, the J gene TRBJ1-5; D is ambiguous. The CDR3 consists of 16 residues. From germline, CDR1 is KGHDR and CDR2 SFDVKD. V was shortened by 12 bases and J by 1 base, with 21 bases between the two germline ends. The CDR3 here is CAPRVGEGESNQPQHF. CDR3 DNA: TGTGCCCCTCGAGTGGGTGAAGGAGAAAGCAATCAGCCCCAGCATTTT.

The chain links TRBV7-9 to TRBJ2-4; perhaps TRBD1 as D (5 bases). The CDR3 spans 14 residues. The V gene's germline CDR1 is SEHNR and CDR2 FQNEAQ (reference sequence). V was shortened by 4 bases and J by 8 bases, with 15 bases between the two germline ends. The CDR3 DNA follows: TGTGCCAGCAGCTCAGGGATCAACCAGCACATTCAGTACTTC. Translating it yields CASSSGINQHIQYF.

The chain carries TRBV7-3 and TRBJ1-2; 7 bases are a match to TRBD1. This CDR3 is built from 16 residues. The J segment lost 2 bases and the V segment lost 1 base, leaving 7 bases of the junction unmatched. Germline CDR1 is SGHTA and CDR2 is FQGTGA. The CDR3, as DNA: TGTGCCAGCAGCTTAATAGGAGGGGGCGTGAACTATGGCTACACCTTC. Its protein is CASSLIGGGVNYGYTF.

The gene calls are TRBV5-1 and TRBJ2-3, with 11 bases matching TRBD2. The germline gives CDR1 SGHRS, CDR2 YFSETQ. The trim removed 0 bases at V and 4 bases at J, leaving 4 bases unmatched. The CDR3 has 16 residues. CDR3 sequence (DNA): TGCGCCAGCAGCTTGGAAATAGCGGGAGGGCCAGATACGCAGTATTTT. Protein product: CASSLEIAGGPDTQYF.

The chain uses TRBV4-1 and TRBJ2-5, with D possibly TRBD2 on 5 matching bases. This CDR3 has 15 residues. Trimming took 1 base from V and 1 from J, leaving 10 bases between them. From germline, CDR1 is MGHRA and CDR2 YSYEKL. CDR3 in amino acids: CASSQGELVQETQYF. For the CDR3, the DNA is TGCGCCAGCAGCCAAGGGGAGTTGGTCCAAGAGACCCAGTACTTC.

The rearrangement joins TRBV5-1 to TRBJ2-3; D possibly matches TRBD1 or TRBD2 (5 bases each). Germline V CDR1 and CDR2: SGHRS, YFSETQ. This CDR3 has 16 residues. Trimming left V 3 bases short and J 5 bases short, with 19 bases between. The CDR3 bases are TGCGCCAGCAGCTCCCGCCAGGCTGGGGGAAAAGATACGCAGTATTTT. Its translation is CASSSRQAGGKDTQYF.

The chain combines TRBV28 with TRBJ1-5; no reliable D call. CDR3 length: 14 amino acids. V was clipped by 7 bases and J by 4 bases, with 14 bases between them. Germline V lookup: CDR1 MDHEN, CDR2 SYDVKM. The CDR3 DNA is TGTGCCAGCATGATTCAAGCAGAGAATCAGCCCCAGCATTTT. It specifies CASMIQAENQPQHF.

The J gene is TRBJ2-7, the V gene TRBV28; TRBD2 might be the D (6 bases). V dropped 6 bases and J dropped 2 bases, with 17 bases sitting between them. Germline-derived CDR1 and CDR2 are MDHEN and SYDVKM. The CDR3 is 15 residues long. The CDR3 region has the DNA TGTGCCAGCAGGTTAAGGAGGGGCGGCCCCTACGAGCAGTACTTC. Protein product: CASRLRRGGPYEQYF.

This chain connects TRBV2 to TRBJ1-6; 9 bases are shared with TRBD1. CDR3 size: 16 residues. V gave up 4 bases and J gave up 5 bases; unmatched junction bases: 6. Germline CDR1 and CDR2: SNHLY and FYNNEI. As DNA, the CDR3 is TGTGCCAGCAGTGTCTTCGGACAGGGGAATAATTCACCCCTCCACTTT. Its protein product is CASSVFGQGNNSPLHF. Combining the CDR3 with reference TRBV2 and TRBJ1-6 gives the whole variable domain EPEVTQTPSHQVTQMGQEVILRCVPISNHLYFYWYRQILGQKVEFLVSFYNNEISEKSEIFDDQFSVERPDGSNFTLKIRSTKLEDSAMYFCASSVFGQGNNSPLHFGNGTRLTVT.

This rearrangement joins TRBV4-1 to TRBJ2-3; the D gene is possibly TRBD1 (5 bases). V was pared by 0 bases and J by 3 bases, with 16 bases between. Germline values: CDR1 MGHRA, CDR2 YSYEKL. CDR3 length: 17 amino acids. The CDR3 coding sequence is TGCGCCAGCAGCCAAGAGGCAGGGTCGTCAGGTACAGATACGCAGTATTTT. The encoded protein is CASSQEAGSSGTDTQYF.

The chain links TRBV12-3 or TRBV12-4 to TRBJ2-1, with no clear D. The ends were cut back, 2 bases at V and 8 bases at J, with 4 bases in the middle. The CDR3 has 11 residues. Here the CDR3 reads CASSLFDEQFF. CDR3 coding DNA: TGTGCCAGCAGTTTATTCGATGAGCAGTTCTTC.

The V call is TRBV28, the J call TRBJ2-7, with TRBD2 matching 8 bases. The CDR3 is made up of 14 amino acids. The germline V gene encodes CDR1 MDHEN and CDR2 SYDVKM. V shed 4 bases, J shed 6 bases, and the junction held 8 bases outside the gene matches. In DNA form, the CDR3 reads TGTGCCAGCAGTTCGGGACTAGTAGGGCCCGAGCAGTACTTC. It yields the protein CASSSGLVGPEQYF. The full variable domain, completed using reference TRBV28 and TRBJ2-7, is DVKVTQSSRYLVKRTGEKVFLECVQDMDHENMFWYRQDPGLGLRLIYFSYDVKMKEKGDIPEGYSVSREKKERFSLILESASTNQTSMYLCASSSGLVGPEQYFGPGTRLTVT.

V usage is TRBV12-3 or TRBV12-4 and J usage is TRBJ1-4, with D hard to call. The length of the CDR3 is 12 residues. Deletions cut 6 bases from V and 8 bases from J, with 10 bases between. CDR3 amino acids: CASSPDREKLFF. CDR3 nucleotide sequence: TGTGCCAGCAGCCCTGATAGGGAAAAACTGTTTTTT.

The CDR3 sequence is CASSVEAFSYNEQFF. The CDR3 DNA is TGTGCCAGCAGCGTAGAGGCCTTCTCCTACAATGAGCAGTTCTTC. The gene calls are TRBV9 and TRBJ2-1; D is unresolved. Germline CDR1 is SGDLS and CDR2 is YYNGEE. The V and J ends lost 0 bases and 0 bases respectively, with 7 bases between them. This CDR3 region has 15 residues.

This rearrangement joins TRBV29-1 to TRBJ2-2, with D possibly being TRBD1 (6 bases). Germline CDR1 SQVTM, CDR2 ANQGSEA. The ends were cut back, 6 bases at V and 3 bases at J, with 11 bases in the middle. The CDR3 loop spans 13 amino acids. The CDR3 DNA follows: TGCAGCGTGCAGGACAGAGACACCGGGGAGCTGTTTTTT. It is translated as CSVQDRDTGELFF.

This rearrangement joins TRBV6-5 to TRBJ1-2, with D hard to call. Trimming shortened V by 7 bases and J by 4 bases, and 13 bases separated the two germline ends. The CDR3 spans 13 residues. Looked up from germline, CDR1 is MNHEY and CDR2 is SVGAGI. The CDR3 nucleotides read TGTGCCAGCATGGCAGGTGCCTTCTATGGCTACACCTTC. This encodes CASMAGAFYGYTF.

The genes are TRBV7-9 and TRBJ2-1, with 12 bases aligning to TRBD2. J lost 16 bases, V lost 5 bases, and 6 bases had no gene match. CDR1 and CDR2 (germline): SEHNR, FQNEAQ (reference sequence). The CDR3 loop spans 12 amino acids. The CDR3 is CASSRRTSGKFF. CDR3 sequence (DNA): TGTGCCAGCAGCCGAAGGACTAGCGGGAAATTCTTC.

J is TRBJ2-7 and V is TRBV13; 8 bases agree with TRBD1. Germline V lookup: CDR1 PRHDT, CDR2 FYEKMQ (reference sequence). Trimming at V came to 8 bases and at J to 6 bases, leaving 12 bases not matched to a gene. This CDR3 contains 14 residues. The CDR3 DNA reads TGTGCCAGCGGAAACAGGGGGGCAAGGTTCGAGCAGTACTTC. Amino acid sequence: CASGNRGARFEQYF.